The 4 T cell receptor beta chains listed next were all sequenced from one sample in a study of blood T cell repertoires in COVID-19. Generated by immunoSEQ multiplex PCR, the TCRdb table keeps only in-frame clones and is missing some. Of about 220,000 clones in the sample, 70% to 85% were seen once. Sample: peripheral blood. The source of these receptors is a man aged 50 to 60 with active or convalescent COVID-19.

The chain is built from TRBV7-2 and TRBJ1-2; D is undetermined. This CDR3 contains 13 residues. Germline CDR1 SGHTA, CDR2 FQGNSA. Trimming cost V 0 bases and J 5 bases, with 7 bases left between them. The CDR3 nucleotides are TGTGCCAGCAGCTTAGCGGGCGGGTATGGCTACACCTTC. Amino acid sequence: CASSLAGGYGYTF.

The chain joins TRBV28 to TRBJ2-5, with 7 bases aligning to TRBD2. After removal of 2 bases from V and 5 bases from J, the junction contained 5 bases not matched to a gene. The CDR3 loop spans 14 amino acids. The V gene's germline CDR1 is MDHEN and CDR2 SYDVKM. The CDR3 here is CASSLAGDAETQYF. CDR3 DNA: TGTGCCAGCAGTTTAGCGGGAGATGCGGAGACCCAGTACTTC.

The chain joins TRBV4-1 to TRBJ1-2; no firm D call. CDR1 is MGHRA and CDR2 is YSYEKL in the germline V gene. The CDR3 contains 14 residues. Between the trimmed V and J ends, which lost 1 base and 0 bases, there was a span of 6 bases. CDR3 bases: TGCGCCAGCAGCCAAGCACAAGCTAACTATGGCTACACCTTC. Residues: CASSQAQANYGYTF.

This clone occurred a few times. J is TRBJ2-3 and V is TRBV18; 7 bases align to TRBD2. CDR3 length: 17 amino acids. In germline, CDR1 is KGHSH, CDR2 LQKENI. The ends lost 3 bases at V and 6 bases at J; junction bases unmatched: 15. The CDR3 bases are TGTGCCAGCTCACCGTATTGGGACGCGGGAGTCCGGGATACGCAGTATTTT. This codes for CASSPYWDAGVRDTQYF.